A selection of T cell receptor beta chains follows, all from one sample in a study of cytomegalovirus exposure and HLA in healthy donors. The repertoire was sequenced with immunoSEQ multiplex PCR; TCRdb's copy has only in-frame clones and lacks some. This repertoire shows under 200,000 clones, about 81% found once; its top ten account for around 1.2%. Sequencing used PBMCs. The receptors shown here come from a woman aged 30 to 39 in good health and CMV-seronegative. The CDR3 runs from the conserved cysteine through the conserved F or W. The D gene is left open where the match is weak. Expanded clones get a size class; other rows say once, few or many, or leave the size out.

CDR3aa | CDR3nt | v_gene | d_gene | j_gene | abundance
CAWSVGVSSQTQYF | TGTGCCTGGAGTGTAGGCGTTAGCTCGCAGACCCAGTACTTC | TRBV30 | NA | TRBJ2-5 | NA
CASSGTSGSPGQFF | TGTGCCAGCAGCGGGACTAGCGGGAGCCCCGGCCAATTCTTC | TRBV11-2 | TRBD2 | TRBJ2-1 | few
CSVEKGTSGRNEQFF | TGCAGCGTTGAAAAAGGGACTAGCGGGCGCAATGAGCAGTTCTTC | TRBV29-1 | TRBD2 | TRBJ2-1 | NA
CATSRQGAGKNTF | TGTGCCACCAGCAGACAGGGGGCGGGAAAAAACACCTTC | TRBV15 | TRBD1 | TRBJ1-2 | NA
CASSSRTGDLNGYTF | TGTGCCAGCAGTTCGCGGACAGGGGATCTTAATGGCTACACCTTC | TRBV28 | TRBD1 | TRBJ1-2 | many
CAWSAQGAYNYGYTF | TGTGCCTGGAGTGCACAGGGGGCTTATAACTATGGCTACACCTTC | TRBV30 | TRBD1 | TRBJ1-2 | NA
CASSKTGELFF | TGTGCCAGCAGCAAAACCGGGGAGCTGTTTTTT | TRBV2 | NA | TRBJ2-2 | NA
CASSPSTGGTYEQYF | TGTGCCAGCAGCCCTTCGACAGGGGGAACCTACGAGCAGTACTTC | TRBV9 | TRBD1 | TRBJ2-7 | few
CASSESKGDSYNEQFF | TGCGCCAGCAGTGAGTCGAAGGGGGACTCCTACAATGAGCAGTTCTTC | TRBV10-2 | NA | TRBJ2-1 | NA
CASSWDRGFGTEAFF | TGTGCCAGCAGTTGGGACAGGGGGTTCGGCACTGAAGCTTTCTTT | TRBV6-5 | TRBD1 | TRBJ1-1 | NA
CASSRRTGGTEKLFF | TGTGCCAGCAGCCGTAGGACAGGGGGGACAGAAAAACTGTTTTTT | TRBV7-8 | TRBD1 | TRBJ1-4 | few
CASSDLRGTRSYEQYF | TGTGCCAGCAGTGATTTAAGGGGGACACGCTCCTACGAGCAGTACTTC | TRBV6-1 | NA | TRBJ2-7 | NA
CSVGVGETGRSGANVLTF | TGCAGCGTTGGCGTGGGCGAGACTGGGAGATCTGGGGCCAACGTCCTGACTTTC | TRBV29-1 | NA | TRBJ2-6 | NA
CASSSGGQETQYF | TGCGCCAGCAGTTCAGGAGGCCAAGAGACCCAGTACTTC | TRBV5-1 | NA | TRBJ2-5 | NA
CASIQGNNYGYTF | TGTGCCAGCATCCAGGGAAATAACTATGGCTACACCTTC | TRBV28 | NA | TRBJ1-2 | NA
CASSPENRWGPFNEQFF | TGCGCCAGCAGCCCAGAGAATCGGTGGGGGCCTTTTAATGAGCAGTTCTTC | TRBV5-1 | NA | TRBJ2-1 | NA
CASTQDRGNEQYF | TGCGCCAGCACCCAGGACAGGGGTAACGAGCAGTACTTC | TRBV10-1 | TRBD1 | TRBJ2-7 | many
CASSEANRYEQYF | TGTGCCAGCAGTGAGGCTAACAGGTACGAGCAGTACTTC | TRBV6-1 | NA | TRBJ2-7 | NA
CAWRFRGSDTQYF | TGTGCCTGGAGGTTCAGGGGCTCAGATACGCAGTATTTT | TRBV30 | NA | TRBJ2-3 | NA
CASSSRTSGADTQYF | TGTGCCAGCAGTTCCAGGACTAGCGGGGCAGATACGCAGTATTTT | TRBV27 | TRBD2 | TRBJ2-3 | few
CASSTEDGQNTEAFF | TGTGCCAGTAGTACCGAAGACGGACAGAACACTGAAGCTTTCTTT | TRBV19 | NA | TRBJ1-1 | NA
CASSRGGNTGELFF | TGCGCCAGCAGTCGGGGAGGGAACACCGGGGAGCTGTTTTTT | TRBV10-1 | NA | TRBJ2-2 | NA
CASSLDTLNTEAFF | TGTGCCAGCAGCTTGGACACCTTGAACACTGAAGCTTTCTTT | TRBV5-6 | NA | TRBJ1-1 | NA
CASSLVQGGGGYTF | TGTGCCAGCAGCTTGGTACAGGGGGGCGGTGGCTACACCTTC | TRBV5-4 | TRBD1 | TRBJ1-2 | NA
CSVGDRGYGETQYF | TGCAGCGTGGGGGACAGGGGATATGGGGAGACCCAGTACTTC | TRBV29-1 | TRBD1 | TRBJ2-5 | NA
CASSLDWTGTSGANVLTF | TGCGCCAGCAGCTTGGATTGGACAGGGACTTCTGGGGCCAACGTCCTGACTTTC | TRBV5-1 | TRBD1 | TRBJ2-6 | NA
CASSYSTRTDTQYF | TGTGCCAGCAGTTACTCGACACGGACAGATACGCAGTATTTT | TRBV6-6 | NA | TRBJ2-3 | NA
CASSGAGRGSSGANVLTF | TGTGCCAGCAGCGGGGCGGGGCGGGGGAGCTCTGGGGCCAACGTCCTGACTTTC | TRBV7-2 | TRBD2 | TRBJ2-6 | NA
CAWSRNSGGSGNTIYF | TGTGCCTGGAGTCGTAACAGTGGAGGAAGTGGAAACACCATATATTTT | TRBV30 | NA | TRBJ1-3 | few
CASSLSRGSYEQYF | TGTGCCAGCAGCTTAAGTAGGGGTTCCTACGAGCAGTACTTC | TRBV11-2 | NA | TRBJ2-7 | NA
CASSPPGLGERSYNEQFF | TGCGCCAGCAGCCCACCCGGTTTGGGAGAGAGGTCCTACAATGAGCAGTTCTTC | TRBV5-1 | NA | TRBJ2-1 | NA
CASSLDLFSGEIYNEQFF | TGTGCCAGCAGCTTAGATCTCTTCAGCGGGGAGATCTACAATGAGCAGTTCTTC | TRBV11-2 | TRBD2 | TRBJ2-1 | NA
CASSLPRTGTVASPLHF | TGTGCCAGCAGCTTGCCCAGGACAGGGACGGTAGCTTCACCCCTCCACTTT | TRBV5-6 | TRBD1 | TRBJ1-6 | NA
CASSQEGGVGQPQHF | TGCGCCAGCAGCCAAGAAGGGGGGGTTGGGCAGCCCCAGCATTTT | TRBV4-1 | NA | TRBJ1-5 | few
CASSRLAGYQETQYF | TGTGCCAGCAGCAGACTAGCGGGGTACCAAGAGACCCAGTACTTC | TRBV11-2 | TRBD2 | TRBJ2-5 | NA
CASRGELSRTKLFF | TGTGCCAGCAGGGGAGAACTATCTCGGACAAAACTGTTTTTT | TRBV6-5 | NA | TRBJ1-4 | NA
CATNLRTVRGTEAFF | TGTGCCACCAACCTCCGGACAGTGAGGGGCACTGAAGCTTTCTTT | TRBV15 | NA | TRBJ1-1 | once
CASRASGAYTGELFF | TGTGCCAGCAGAGCCTCAGGGGCGTACACCGGGGAGCTGTTTTTT | TRBV28 | NA | TRBJ2-2 | NA
CASTSANVLTF | TGTGCCAGCACCTCCGCCAACGTCCTGACTTTC | TRBV7-3 | NA | TRBJ2-6 | NA
CASSLRGSGRAGDTQYF | TGTGCCAGCAGCTTACGCGGTAGCGGGAGGGCGGGAGATACGCAGTATTTT | TRBV5-4 | TRBD2 | TRBJ2-3 | NA
CASSLSSTEAFF | TGTGCCAGCAGCTTGTCGAGCACTGAAGCTTTCTTT | TRBV7-9 | NA | TRBJ1-1 | NA
CASSQDLTVVSTF | TGCGCCAGCAGCCAAGATCTTACAGTCGTAAGCACCTTC | TRBV4-1 | NA | TRBJ1-2 | few
CASSWGGTANEKLFF | TGTGCCAGCAGTTGGGGCGGGACAGCTAATGAAAAACTGTTTTTT | TRBV6-4 | TRBD1 | TRBJ1-4 | NA
CASSLGQGGPEAFF | TGTGCCAGCAGCCTGGGGCAGGGAGGTCCTGAAGCTTTCTTT | TRBV4-2 | NA | TRBJ1-1 | NA
CAWSGDRGPYSGNTIYF | TGTGCCTGGAGTGGTGACAGGGGACCTTACTCTGGAAACACCATATATTTT | TRBV30 | TRBD1 | TRBJ1-3 | NA
CASSDEGNYGYTF | TGTGCCAGCAGTGACGAGGGAAACTATGGCTACACCTTC | TRBV2 | NA | TRBJ1-2 | NA
CASSYSFGGGPGEQYF | TGTGCCAGCAGTTACTCTTTCGGGGGAGGGCCGGGAGAGCAGTACTTC | TRBV6-6 | TRBD2 | TRBJ2-7 | NA